The 18 T cell receptor beta chains given below trace back to one sample, sequenced in a study of vaccination effects on CD4 cells after COVID-19. For these receptors, no antigen is known. The table came from immunoSEQ multiplex PCR; TCRdb's copy has only in-frame clones and leaves some out. The table has about 41,000 clones, about two thirds seen once. Under the ViraFEST assay, PBMC were stimulated with viral peptide pools so that antigen-specific CD4+ T cells expanded. Sequencing was performed afterwards. Following culture for under 12 days, CD4+ T cells were isolated. The vaccine recipients had no prior SARS-CoV-2 infection, with negative nucleocapsid antibodies. The sample consisted of CD4+ T cells from PBMCs cultured with HCoV-OC43 spike peptides, taken before COVID-19 vaccination. Sample subset: HCoV-OC43 spike overlapping peptide pool stimulation. Source of these receptors: a human donor who received a COVID-19 vaccine.

The chain combines TRBV6-4 with TRBJ2-1, with TRBD2 matching 10 bases. The J segment lost 6 bases and the V segment lost 0 bases, leaving 2 bases of the junction unmatched. There are 15 residues in the CDR3. Germline lookup yields CDR1 MRHNA and CDR2 SNTAGT. The CDR3 sequence: CASSDSERGGNEQFF. CDR3 nucleotide sequence: TGTGCCAGCAGTGACTCGGAGCGGGGGGGCAATGAGCAGTTCTTC.

The chain combines TRBV5-1 with TRBJ2-1; 8 bases align to TRBD2. The germline V gene encodes CDR1 SGHRS and CDR2 YFSETQ. The trim removed 4 bases at V and 0 bases at J, leaving 3 bases unmatched. The CDR3 is 15 residues long. Here the CDR3 DNA reads TGCGCCAGCAGCCCCGGGGGGGCCTCCTACAATGAGCAGTTCTTC. As protein: CASSPGGASYNEQFF.

The chain has TRBV7-6 and TRBJ2-1; tentative D call: TRBD2 (6 bases). The CDR3 contains 15 residues. V was clipped by 5 bases and J by 7 bases, with 18 bases between them. Looked up from germline, CDR1 is SGHVS and CDR2 is FNYEAQ. CDR3 sequence reads: CASSRPEGSRNEQFF. The CDR3 nucleotides read TGTGCCAGCAGCCGGCCGGAGGGTTCGAGGAATGAGCAGTTCTTC.

The chain links TRBV11-2 to TRBJ2-1; perhaps TRBD2 as D (5 bases). Between the trimmed V and J ends, which lost 3 bases and 7 bases, there was a span of 7 bases. Germline CDR1 reads SGHAT; CDR2 reads FQNNGV. The CDR3 is made up of 12 amino acids. CDR3 in DNA: TGTGCCAGCAGCTTTGAGCGGAATGAGCAGTTCTTC. It yields the protein CASSFERNEQFF.

This clone was counted between two and nine times. The J gene is TRBJ1-1, the V gene TRBV3-1 (or the pseudogene TRBV3-2); D remains unclear. The V end was cut by 4 bases, the J end by 7 bases, with 10 bases between. Germline values: CDR1 LGHDT, CDR2 YNNKEL (reference sequence). This CDR3 has 12 residues. The CDR3 nucleotides are TGTGCCAGCAGCCGCCGACCGCTTGAAGCTTTCTTT. Translating gives CASSRRPLEAFF.

V and J are TRBV12-5 and TRBJ2-7; D is undetermined. V shed 5 bases and J shed 4 bases, with 12 bases lying between them. Germline V gives CDR1 LGHNT, CDR2 FRNRAP. The CDR3 spans 13 residues. The CDR3 bases are TGTGCTAGTGGTCCCCCGGCCGGGTACGAGCAGTACTTC. This translates into CASGPPAGYEQYF.

The chain joins TRBV6-5 to TRBJ2-2; D is undetermined. Between the trimmed V and J ends, which lost 6 bases and 6 bases, there was a span of 17 bases. Germline V lookup: CDR1 MNHEY, CDR2 SVGAGI. This CDR3 is 15 amino acids long. CDR3 in DNA: TGTGCCAGCAGAACCGATGCCCTGCCCCCCGGGGAGCTGTTTTTT. Protein sequence: CASRTDALPPGELFF.

This clone was seen a few times. The chain has TRBV5-4 and TRBJ1-6; D is ambiguous. The germline CDR1 and CDR2 sequences are SGHNT and YYREEE (reference sequence). V lost 4 bases to trimming and J lost 12 bases, with 11 bases between them. There are 12 residues in the CDR3. The CDR3 sequence is CASSPNEGPLHF. CDR3 nucleotides: TGTGCCAGCAGCCCTAACGAAGGACCCCTCCACTTT.

The V and J genes are TRBV7-2 and TRBJ2-1; TRBD1 matches at 9 bases. The CDR3 is made up of 13 amino acids. Germline values: CDR1 SGHTA, CDR2 FQGNSA. With V trimmed by 4 bases and J by 8 bases, 3 bases remained unmatched. In DNA, the CDR3 is TGTGCCAGCAGCTCGGGACAGGGTTATGAGCAGTTCTTC. This sequence encodes CASSSGQGYEQFF.

V is TRBV21-1 and J is TRBJ1-1; no DNA check was done on the table's D call, TRBD1. TRBV21-1 is a documented pseudogene. The CDR3 is 16 residues long. The CDR3 DNA follows: TGTGCCAGCAGCAAAGTCCGGGACAGGGGTGACACTGAAGCTTTCTTT. Translation: CASSKVRDRGDTEAFF.

This sequence joins TRBV24-1 and TRBJ2-1; 8 bases are shared with TRBD2. CDR3 length: 16 amino acids. Germline trimming cut 7 bases from V and 5 bases from J; bases unmatched to any gene: 12. CDR1 and CDR2 (germline): KGHDR, SFDVKD. CDR3 sequence reads: CATSGAGGAINNEQFF. The CDR3 coding sequence is TGTGCCACCAGCGGGGCCGGGGGGGCCATCAACAATGAGCAGTTCTTC.

The rearrangement uses TRBV7-2 and TRBJ2-2, with D maybe TRBD2 (5 bases). Deletions cut 5 bases from V and 5 bases from J, with 15 bases between. Germline V CDR1 and CDR2: SGHTA, FQGNSA. The CDR3 is 15 amino acids. The CDR3 loop reads CASSLGDSRTGELFF. Here the CDR3 DNA reads TGTGCCAGCAGCCTCGGGGATTCGAGGACCGGGGAGCTGTTTTTT.

The chain couples TRBV6-5 to TRBJ1-3; unclear D gene. Germline CDR1 MNHEY, CDR2 SVGAGI. V was trimmed by 4 bases and J by 4 bases, leaving 5 bases between them. This CDR3 region has 12 residues. Written as DNA, the CDR3 is TGTGCCAGCAGTTCCGGGGGAAACACCATATATTTT. This encodes CASSSGGNTIYF.

The chain couples TRBV3-1 (or the pseudogene TRBV3-2) to TRBJ1-3; 8 bases map to TRBD1. This CDR3 contains 15 residues. With 4 bases clipped from V and 2 bases from J, the junction kept 4 bases outside the gene matches. Germline V CDR1 and CDR2: LGHDT, YNNKEL (reference sequence). The CDR3 nucleotides read TGTGCCAGCAGCCCGAAGGACAGGGCTGGAAACACCATATATTTT. Amino acid sequence: CASSPKDRAGNTIYF.

The chain couples TRBV7-2 to TRBJ2-1; D might be TRBD2 (6 bases). The CDR3 totals 16 residues. V gave up 5 bases and J gave up 7 bases, with 21 bases separating them. Germline CDR1 and CDR2: SGHTA and FQGNSA. For the CDR3, the DNA is TGTGCCAGCAGCCCGGGACTCGAAATAGTAGGGAATGAGCAGTTCTTC. The encoded protein is CASSPGLEIVGNEQFF.

This chain uses TRBV15 with TRBJ2-2, with 8 nucleotides matching TRBD2. Germline loops: CDR1 LNHNV, CDR2 YYDKDF (reference sequence). Losses at the gene ends were 8 bases for V and 2 bases for J; bases not matched to a gene: 7. The CDR3 totals 15 residues. As DNA, the CDR3 is TGTGCCACCGAACGGGGGGGGGATAACACCGGGGAGCTGTTTTTT. Its protein is CATERGGDNTGELFF.

The rearrangement links TRBV28 to TRBJ2-5, with a tentative D call TRBD2 (6 bases). The V end lost 2 bases, the J end lost 2 bases, and 9 bases lay between the germline ends. Germline lookup yields CDR1 MDHEN and CDR2 SYDVKM. The CDR3 is made up of 14 amino acids. The CDR3 region is CASSLGGVQETQYF. The CDR3 bases are TGTGCCAGCAGTTTAGGCGGGGTTCAAGAGACCCAGTACTTC.

The chain has TRBV14 and TRBJ2-1, with 14 bases matching TRBD2. V shed 4 bases, J shed 0 bases, and the junction held 14 bases outside the gene matches. This CDR3 is built from 21 residues. Germline V lookup: CDR1 SGHDN, CDR2 FVKESK. CDR3 bases: TGTGCCAGCAGCCGAGGGCCGGGGACTAGCGGGGGCGAGAGCTCCTACAATGAGCAGTTCTTC. As protein: CASSRGPGTSGGESSYNEQFF.